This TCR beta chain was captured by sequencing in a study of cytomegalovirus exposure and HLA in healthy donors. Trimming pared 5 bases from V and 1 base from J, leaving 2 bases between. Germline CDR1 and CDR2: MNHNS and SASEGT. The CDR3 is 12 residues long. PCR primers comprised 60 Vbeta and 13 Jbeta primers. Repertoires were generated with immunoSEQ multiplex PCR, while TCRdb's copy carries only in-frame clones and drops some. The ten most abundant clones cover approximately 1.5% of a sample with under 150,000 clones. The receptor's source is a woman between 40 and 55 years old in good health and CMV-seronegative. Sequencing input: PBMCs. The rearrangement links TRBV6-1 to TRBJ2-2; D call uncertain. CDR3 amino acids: CASSQNTGELFF. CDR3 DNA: TGTGCCAGCAGTCAGAACACCGGGGAGCTGTTTTTT.